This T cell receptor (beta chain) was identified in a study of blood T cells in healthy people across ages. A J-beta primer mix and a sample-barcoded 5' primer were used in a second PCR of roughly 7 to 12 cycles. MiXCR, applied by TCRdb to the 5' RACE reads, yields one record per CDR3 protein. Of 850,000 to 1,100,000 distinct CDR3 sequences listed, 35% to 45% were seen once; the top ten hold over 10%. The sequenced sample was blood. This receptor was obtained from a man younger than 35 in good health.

CDR3 coding DNA: TGCAGTGCTAGGGGGGACAGAGCTAGCACAGATACGCAGTATTTT. Residues: CSARGDRASTDTQYF. The V and J genes are TRBV20-1 and TRBJ2-3, with 7 bases that match TRBD1. Losses at the gene ends were 3 bases for V and 0 bases for J; bases not matched to a gene: 6. Germline V CDR1 and CDR2: DFQATT, SNEGSKA (reference sequence). CDR3 size: 15 residues.